This record covers a single TCR beta chain. The V gene's germline CDR1 is MNHEY and CDR2 SVGAGI. This CDR3 spans 13 amino acids. The junction had 4 bases not matched to a gene; V was cut back by 6 bases and J by 6 bases. This specimen comes from a study of T cell responses to AZD1222 COVID-19 vaccine. Profiled with immunoSEQ multiplex PCR; TCRdb holds only in-frame clones, not every one. Of more than 150,000 clones in the sample, about 90% were seen once. Here the sequenced sample was peripheral blood, taken 28 days after the second AZD1222 dose. V is TRBV6-5 and J is TRBJ2-7, with 11 bases aligning to TRBD1. This clonotype was sampled from an adult who received the AZD1222 COVID-19 vaccine. CDR3 nucleotides: TGTGCCAGCAGAGCCGGGACAGGGGGCGAGCAGTACTTC. Amino acids: CASRAGTGGEQYF.